This T cell receptor beta chain was sequenced for a study of T cell responses to AZD1222 COVID-19 vaccine. Only in-frame clones appear in the TCRdb table, and some are missing; sequencing was by immunoSEQ multiplex PCR. The data contain roughly 100,000 clones, roughly 87% of them singletons. Whole-study findings and limits: Across the whole spike, CD4 TCRs peaked at regions 160-218 and 743-854. The sample set comprised mostly white British donors with more females, and clonal diversity was possibly underestimated. Among AZD1222 vaccinees, only 5 to 7 were seropositive at baseline. The study sampled repertoires only after the peak T cell response.

Germline V gene data show CDR1 as MNHEY and CDR2 as SVGEGT. Trimming stripped 5 bases from V and 0 bases from J, with 5 bases between. The CDR3 runs to 14 residues. This clone came up a few times. Its matching antigen is unknown. The chain couples TRBV6-2 or TRBV6-3 to TRBJ2-6; D remains ambiguous. The clonotype originates from an adult who received the AZD1222 COVID-19 vaccine. Sequenced material: peripheral blood, taken 28 days after the second AZD1222 dose. CDR3 sequence: CASSQDSGANVLTF. The CDR3 DNA sequence: TGTGCCAGCAGTCAAGACTCTGGGGCCAACGTCCTGACTTTC.